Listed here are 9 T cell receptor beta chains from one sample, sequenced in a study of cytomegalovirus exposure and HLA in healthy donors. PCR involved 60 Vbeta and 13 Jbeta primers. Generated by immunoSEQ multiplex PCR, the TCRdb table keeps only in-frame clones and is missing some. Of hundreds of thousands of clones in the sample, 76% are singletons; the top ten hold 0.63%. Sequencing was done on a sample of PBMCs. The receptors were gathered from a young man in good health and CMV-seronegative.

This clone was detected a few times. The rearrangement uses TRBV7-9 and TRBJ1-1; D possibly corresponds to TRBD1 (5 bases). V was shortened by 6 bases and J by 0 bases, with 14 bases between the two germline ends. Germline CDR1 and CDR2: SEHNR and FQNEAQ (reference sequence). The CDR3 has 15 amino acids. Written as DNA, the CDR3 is TGTGCCAGCAGAAGTCGGGGGACCCTGAACACTGAAGCTTTCTTT. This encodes CASRSRGTLNTEAFF.

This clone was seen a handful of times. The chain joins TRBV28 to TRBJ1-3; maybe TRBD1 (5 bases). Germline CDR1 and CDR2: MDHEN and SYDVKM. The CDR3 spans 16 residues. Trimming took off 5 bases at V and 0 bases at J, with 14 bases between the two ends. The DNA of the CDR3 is TGTGCCAGCAGTACGGTACAGGCCCTCTCTGGAAACACCATATATTTT. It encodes CASSTVQALSGNTIYF.

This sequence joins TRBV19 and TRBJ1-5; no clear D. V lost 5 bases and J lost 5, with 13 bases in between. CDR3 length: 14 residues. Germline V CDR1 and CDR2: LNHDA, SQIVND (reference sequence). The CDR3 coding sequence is TGTGCCAGTAGTCTAGGAGGGAGTTATCAGCCCCAGCATTTT. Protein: CASSLGGSYQPQHF.

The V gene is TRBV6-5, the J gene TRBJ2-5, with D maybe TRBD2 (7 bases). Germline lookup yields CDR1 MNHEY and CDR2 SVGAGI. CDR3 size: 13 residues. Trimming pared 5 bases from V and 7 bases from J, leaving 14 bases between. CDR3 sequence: CASSEGGGRTQYF. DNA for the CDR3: TGTGCCAGCAGTGAAGGGGGGGGTCGGACCCAGTACTTC.

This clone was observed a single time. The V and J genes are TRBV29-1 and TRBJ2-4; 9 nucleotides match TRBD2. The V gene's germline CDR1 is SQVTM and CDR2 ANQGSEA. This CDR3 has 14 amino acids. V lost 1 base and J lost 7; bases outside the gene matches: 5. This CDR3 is CSVEGIAGVNIQYF. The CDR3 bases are TGCAGCGTTGAAGGGATAGCGGGAGTTAACATTCAGTACTTC. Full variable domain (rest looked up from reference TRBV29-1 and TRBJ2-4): SAVISQKPSRDICQRGTSLTIQCQVDSQVTMMFWYRQQPGQSLTLIATANQGSEATYESGFVIDKFPISRPNLTFSTLTVSNMSPEDSSIYLCSVEGIAGVNIQYFGAGTRLSVL.

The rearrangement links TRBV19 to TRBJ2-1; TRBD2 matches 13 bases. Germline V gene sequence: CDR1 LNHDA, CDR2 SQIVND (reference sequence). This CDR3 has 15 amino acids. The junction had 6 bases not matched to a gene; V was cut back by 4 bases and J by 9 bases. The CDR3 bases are TGTGCCAGTAGTAAGACTAGCGGGAGGTTTCTTGAGCAGTTCTTC. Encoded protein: CASSKTSGRFLEQFF.

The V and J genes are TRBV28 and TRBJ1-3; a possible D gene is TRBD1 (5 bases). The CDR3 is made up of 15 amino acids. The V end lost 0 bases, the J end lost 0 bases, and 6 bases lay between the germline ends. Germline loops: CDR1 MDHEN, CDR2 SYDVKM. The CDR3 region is CASSLWGGSGNTIYF. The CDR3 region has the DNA TGTGCCAGCAGTTTATGGGGGGGCTCTGGAAACACCATATATTTT.

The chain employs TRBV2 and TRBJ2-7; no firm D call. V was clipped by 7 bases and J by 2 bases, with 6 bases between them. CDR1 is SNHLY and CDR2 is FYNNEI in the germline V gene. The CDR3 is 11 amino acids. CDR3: CASKPAYEQYF. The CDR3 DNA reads TGTGCCAGCAAGCCGGCCTACGAGCAGTACTTC.

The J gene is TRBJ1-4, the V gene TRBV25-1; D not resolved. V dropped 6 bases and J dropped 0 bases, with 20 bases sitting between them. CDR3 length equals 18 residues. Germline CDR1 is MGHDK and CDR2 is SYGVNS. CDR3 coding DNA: TGTGCCAGCAGGGCGGACCTACGCAAGGAGGCAACTAATGAAAAACTGTTTTTT. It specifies CASRADLRKEATNEKLFF.